The 20 T cell receptor beta chains given below trace back to one sample, sequenced in a study of beta chain features in type 1 diabetes. Isolated RNA was reverse transcribed in full, so expressed TCRB transcripts were sequenced. Method: immunoSEQ multiplex PCR; TCRdb's copy keeps in-frame clones and lacks some. The repertoire holds more than 150,000 clones, with 10% to 15% as singletons. The sequencing sample was made of central memory CD4+ T cells from blood. All receptors derive from a woman younger than 30 in good health.

About this clone itself: The same CDR3 is also encoded by other DNA sequences in this sample. The chain carries TRBV4-3 and TRBJ2-1; TRBD2 matches 11 bases. J gave up 3 bases and V 4 bases, and 5 bases lay outside the gene matches. The CDR3 is made up of 16 amino acids. From germline, CDR1 is LGHNA and CDR2 YSLEER. CDR3 residues: CASSLLAGGDYNEQFF. The CDR3, as DNA: TGCGCCAGCAGCCTCCTAGCGGGAGGCGACTACAATGAGCAGTTCTTC.

The J gene is TRBJ2-7, the V gene TRBV9; TRBD2 agrees at 7 bases. Germline loops: CDR1 SGDLS, CDR2 YYNGEE. The V and J ends lost 2 bases and 2 bases, in that order; junction bases with no gene match: 7. The CDR3 loop spans 15 amino acids. The CDR3 coding sequence is TGTGCCAGCAGCGTTGTTGCGGGAGCCACCTACGAGCAGTACTTC. It encodes CASSVVAGATYEQYF.

V usage is TRBV7-3 and J usage is TRBJ2-1; D remains unclear. CDR3 length equals 13 residues. Germline V lookup: CDR1 SGHTA, CDR2 FQGTGA. Trimming left V 6 bases short and J 5 bases short, with 11 bases between. CDR3 nucleotide sequence: TGTGCCAGCAGTCTAGAGCGAAACAATGAGCAGTTCTTC. Its translation: CASSLERNNEQFF.

The chain carries TRBV28 and TRBJ2-3; tentatively, D is TRBD2 (6 bases). This CDR3 is built from 14 residues. The V end lost 3 bases, the J end lost 2 bases, and 9 bases lay between the germline ends. Germline CDR1 is MDHEN and CDR2 is SYDVKM. DNA of the CDR3: TGTGCCAGCAGTTTTAGCGGCTACACAGATACGCAGTATTTT. This translates into CASSFSGYTDTQYF.

V is TRBV30 and J is TRBJ1-2; 7 nucleotides agree with TRBD1. The germline V gene has CDR1 GTSNPN and CDR2 SVGIG (reference sequence). The V gene end was trimmed by 2 bases and the J gene end by 2 bases; junction bases not matched to a gene: 11. The CDR3 covers 16 residues. The CDR3 reads CAWSPKTGYGNYGYTF. The DNA of the CDR3 is TGTGCCTGGAGTCCGAAGACAGGGTATGGGAACTATGGCTACACCTTC.

This clone occurred a few times. The V and J genes are TRBV18 and TRBJ2-3, with a tentative D call TRBD1 (6 bases). This CDR3 contains 13 residues. Germline assignment: CDR1 KGHSH and CDR2 LQKENI. V was clipped by 5 bases and J by 5 bases, with 11 bases between them. The CDR3: CASSRGHRDTQYF. Here the CDR3 DNA reads TGTGCCAGCTCAAGGGGACACCGAGATACGCAGTATTTT.

This clone has more than one count but fewer than ten. The chain recombines TRBV18 with TRBJ2-1, with 14 bases lining up with TRBD2. Trimming at V came to 3 bases and at J to 7 bases, leaving 2 bases not matched to a gene. The germline gives CDR1 KGHSH, CDR2 LQKENI. The length of the CDR3 is 15 residues. The CDR3 DNA is TGTGCCAGCTCACCCGGGACTAGCGGGAGAAATGAGCAGTTCTTC. Encoded protein: CASSPGTSGRNEQFF.

Turning to this clone: In the same sample, other DNA sequences code for this CDR3. V usage is TRBV6-1 and J usage is TRBJ1-5; D might be TRBD1 (5 bases). Germline CDR1 reads MNHNS; CDR2 reads SASEGT. The V gene lost 2 bases and the J gene lost 4 bases, with 9 bases spanning the gap. CDR3 length: 14 residues. CDR3 protein: CASSESGRNQPQHF. CDR3 coding DNA: TGTGCCAGCAGTGAATCAGGGCGTAATCAGCCCCAGCATTTT.

In this sample, this clone turned up a few times. This chain links TRBV5-4 with TRBJ2-5; TRBD2 is a possible D gene (6 bases). CDR3 size: 13 residues. V lost 2 bases to trimming and J lost 3 bases, with 8 bases between them. Germline V gene sequence: CDR1 SGHNT, CDR2 YYREEE (reference sequence). The CDR3 DNA reads TGTGCCAGCAGCTTCGGGGGAGAAGAGACCCAGTACTTC. This encodes CASSFGGEETQYF.

This chain links TRBV7-2 with TRBJ2-6, with 9 bases fitting TRBD1. V dropped 7 bases and J dropped 0; count of bases not matched to a gene: 10. The CDR3 has 18 amino acids. Germline V lookup: CDR1 SGHTA, CDR2 FQGNSA. CDR3 sequence reads: CASTFGTGSLSGANVLTF. The CDR3 DNA follows: TGTGCCAGCACCTTTGGGACAGGGAGTCTCTCTGGGGCCAACGTCCTGACTTTC.

This clone was counted only a few times. This rearrangement joins TRBV7-2 to TRBJ2-4; TRBD1 might be the D (6 bases). CDR1 is SGHTA and CDR2 is FQGNSA in the germline V gene. The CDR3 contains 14 residues. V was cut by 10 bases and J by 0 bases, with 13 bases left in between. DNA of the CDR3: TGTGCCACAGGACAGATACTAGCCAAAAACATTCAGTACTTC. Its translation is CATGQILAKNIQYF.

This clone has just a few counts. The chain recombines TRBV4-2 with TRBJ2-7; 9 nucleotides match TRBD1. The CDR3 extends over 17 amino acids. CDR1 and CDR2 (germline): LGHNA, YNFKEQ. V shed 1 base and J 0 bases; nucleotides not matched to a gene: 7. The DNA for the CDR3 is TGTGCCAGCAGCCAAGCGTCTTCGGACAGGGGCTCCTACGAGCAGTACTTC. Translating gives CASSQASSDRGSYEQYF.

This chain links TRBV6-4 with TRBJ2-1; TRBD2 matches at 12 bases. Looked up from germline, CDR1 is MRHNA and CDR2 is SNTAGT. This CDR3 is 16 amino acids long. Unmatched junction bases numbered 13, after V lost 7 bases and J lost 9 bases. The CDR3 sequence: CASTSGRDVHTGEQFF. The CDR3 DNA follows: TGTGCCAGCACTAGCGGGAGGGACGTACACACCGGTGAGCAGTTCTTC.

The chain uses TRBV16 and TRBJ2-7; D perhaps matches TRBD2 (6 bases). The V end was cut by 2 bases, the J end by 6 bases, with 14 bases between. Per germline, CDR1 KGHSY and CDR2 FQNENV. This CDR3 has 14 residues. CDR3 DNA sequence: TGTGCCAGCAGCCAAATTGCGGGGTCTGGCGAGCAGTACTTC. Residues: CASSQIAGSGEQYF.

Only one count was recorded for this clone. V usage is TRBV6-5 and J usage is TRBJ2-3; 8 positions match TRBD2. CDR3 size: 15 residues. The V segment lost 2 bases and the J segment 6 bases; nucleotides outside the gene matches: 7. Looked up from germline, CDR1 is MNHEY and CDR2 is SVGAGI. The DNA of the CDR3 is TGTGCCAGCAGTTACACGGGAGGGCCGACGGATACGCAGTATTTT. Its protein is CASSYTGGPTDTQYF.

The chain carries TRBV29-1 and TRBJ1-2; the D gene is possibly TRBD1 (6 bases). The CDR3 runs to 12 residues. Germline V CDR1 and CDR2: SQVTM, ANQGSEA. The V gene lost 0 bases and the J gene lost 5 bases, with 7 bases spanning the gap. CDR3 amino acids: CSVEDTGYGYTF. In DNA form, the CDR3 reads TGCAGCGTTGAAGACACAGGGTATGGCTACACCTTC.

The chain carries TRBV7-8 and TRBJ1-3; TRBD1 matches at 8 bases. The CDR3 has 18 amino acids. Germline V gene sequence: CDR1 SGHVS, CDR2 FQNEAQ. With V trimmed by 4 bases and J by 4 bases, 15 bases remained unmatched. The CDR3 sequence: CASSWGNIGTGRGNTIYF. Here the CDR3 DNA reads TGTGCCAGCAGCTGGGGGAACATCGGGACAGGCCGAGGAAACACCATATATTTT.

This clone was seen only a few times. The chain combines TRBV5-6 with TRBJ2-5; 7 positions match TRBD1. Losses at the gene ends were 3 bases for V and 3 bases for J; bases not matched to a gene: 2. This CDR3 is built from 13 residues. Germline loops: CDR1 SGHDT, CDR2 YYEEEE. The CDR3 DNA sequence: TGTGCCAGCAGCTGGGACAGCGAAGAGACCCAGTACTTC. It encodes CASSWDSEETQYF.

This clone was picked up a small number of times. The rearrangement links TRBV7-2 to TRBJ2-3; 11 positions match TRBD1. The germline gives CDR1 SGHTA, CDR2 FQGNSA. V dropped 5 bases and J dropped 4; count of bases not matched to a gene: 5. This CDR3 comprises 15 residues. In DNA, the CDR3 is TGTGCCAGCAGCACCTCGGGACAGGGGGCAGATACGCAGTATTTT. Amino acids: CASSTSGQGADTQYF.

A few counts support this clone. The gene calls are TRBV30 and TRBJ2-3; 9 bases align to TRBD1. The CDR3 loop spans 13 amino acids. After removal of 8 bases from V and 4 bases from J, the junction contained 7 bases not matched to a gene. Germline CDR1 GTSNPN, CDR2 SVGIG (reference sequence). CDR3 residues: CAQGGQGPDTQYF. The CDR3 DNA follows: TGTGCCCAGGGGGGACAGGGTCCAGATACGCAGTATTTT.